Listed here is a single T cell receptor beta chain. The sample is drawn from a study of blood T cell repertoires in COVID-19. Study-level background: PBMCs, B-cell-depleted T cells, or T cells provided the cDNA or gDNA that made up the material.

TCRdb's table, derived via immunoSEQ multiplex PCR, lists solely in-frame clones and lacks some. This repertoire shows a few hundred thousand clones, over 75% found once; its top ten account for about 2.1%. The sequencing input was peripheral blood. The sequence came from a woman aged 50 to 60 with acute or convalescent COVID-19.

As DNA, the CDR3 is TGTGCCAGCAGTTTATTCCAGGGTGTATCTAATTCACCCCTCCACTTT. As protein: CASSLFQGVSNSPLHF. V and J are TRBV28 and TRBJ1-6, with a tentative D call TRBD1 (5 bases). Trimming removed 1 base from V and 6 bases from J, with 13 bases in between. Germline CDR1 is MDHEN and CDR2 is SYDVKM. The length of the CDR3 is 16 residues. The complete variable domain, with remaining parts taken from reference TRBV28 and TRBJ1-6, reads DVKVTQSSRYLVKRTGEKVFLECVQDMDHENMFWYRQDPGLGLRLIYFSYDVKMKEKGDIPEGYSVSREKKERFSLILESASTNQTSMYLCASSLFQGVSNSPLHFGNGTRLTVT.